A single sample is the source of the 5 T cell receptor beta chains below, sequenced in a study of T cells after yellow fever vaccination. TCRdb re-called the 5' RACE reads through MiXCR, storing one row per CDR3 protein. The repertoire holds 450,000 to 550,000 distinct CDR3 sequences, with 21% as singletons. The material was PBMCs, obtained roughly 20 days after the first yellow fever vaccination. All receptors come from a man younger than 30 who received the YFV17D yellow fever vaccine.

The genes are TRBV12-3 or TRBV12-4 and TRBJ1-1; maybe TRBD1 (6 bases). The CDR3 runs to 12 residues. V was pared by 6 bases and J by 7 bases, with 12 bases between. CDR3 residues: CASSLQGVEAFF. DNA of the CDR3: TGTGCCAGCAGCCTACAGGGTGTTGAAGCTTTCTTT.

V and J are TRBV29-1 and TRBJ1-1; the D gene is possibly TRBD1 (5 bases). Per the germline V gene, CDR1 is SQVTM and CDR2 is ANQGSEA. This CDR3 contains 13 residues. V dropped 0 bases and J dropped 6 bases, with 11 bases sitting between them. The DNA for the CDR3 is TGCAGCGTTGAAGATCGGTGGGGCCCTGAAGCTTTCTTT. Translated, it gives CSVEDRWGPEAFF.

This clonotype was counted only a few times. The chain is built from TRBV4-3 and TRBJ2-3, with unresolved D. CDR3 length: 13 residues. Germline CDR1 LGHNA, CDR2 YSLEER. V was trimmed by 3 bases and J by 6 bases, leaving 10 bases between them. The CDR3 sequence: CASSQTISDTQYF. CDR3 bases: TGCGCCAGCAGCCAGACCATAAGCGATACGCAGTATTTT.

This clonotype was counted only a few times. The chain joins TRBV7-2 to TRBJ2-3; D could derive from TRBD1 or TRBD2 (6 bases each). V lost 6 bases and J 5 bases, leaving 15 bases between the germline ends. Germline CDR1 is SGHTA and CDR2 is FQGNSA. This CDR3 region has 14 residues. Here the CDR3 reads CASRVSGAIDTQYF. CDR3 DNA sequence: TGTGCCAGCAGGGTTTCGGGGGCCATAGATACGCAGTATTTT.

The V and J genes are TRBV5-1 and TRBJ1-6; 7 nucleotides align to TRBD1. V lost 3 bases, J lost 12 bases, and 3 bases stayed unmatched. The CDR3 consists of 12 residues. Germline loops: CDR1 SGHRS, CDR2 YFSETQ. As DNA, the CDR3 is TGCGCCAGCAGCTGGGACAGAAAACCCCTCCACTTT. This codes for CASSWDRKPLHF.